The 23 T cell receptor beta chains below were found in one sample sequenced in a study of shared clonotypes between healthy human individuals. Generated by immunoSEQ multiplex PCR, the TCRdb table keeps only in-frame clones and is missing some. The sample consists of 2 million to 3 million clones, approximately 90% of them appearing once. Sequencing was performed on naive CD4+ T cells sorted from blood. This sample's subset: CD45RA+ positively selected. These receptors came from a man aged 18 to 29 in good health.

To note about this clone: Other DNA sequences from this sample encode an identical CDR3 as well. The chain combines TRBV9 with TRBJ2-5; the D gene is possibly TRBD1 (6 bases). The V and J ends lost 3 bases and 2 bases respectively, with 11 bases between them. The CDR3 consists of 14 residues. Germline CDR1 is SGDLS and CDR2 is YYNGEE. The CDR3 loop is CASSAGTFQETQYF. DNA for the CDR3: TGTGCCAGCAGCGCCGGGACATTTCAAGAGACCCAGTACTTC.

The chain employs TRBV6-1 and TRBJ1-1, with D tentatively TRBD1 (6 bases). Germline loops: CDR1 MNHNS, CDR2 SASEGT. This CDR3 is 15 amino acids long. Trimming left V 2 bases short and J 3 bases short, with 13 bases between. The CDR3 here is CASSESWNRDTEAFF. The CDR3 DNA is TGTGCCAGCAGTGAATCCTGGAACAGGGACACTGAAGCTTTCTTT.

The V and J genes are TRBV5-4 and TRBJ2-5; 9 nucleotides match TRBD2. V gave up 4 bases and J gave up 5 bases; unmatched junction bases: 6. Germline lookup yields CDR1 SGHNT and CDR2 YYREEE (reference sequence). CDR3 length: 14 amino acids. The CDR3 reads CASSVPAGGETQYF. As DNA, the CDR3 is TGTGCCAGCAGCGTGCCGGCGGGGGGGGAGACCCAGTACTTC.

The rearrangement joins TRBV28 to TRBJ2-1; unclear D gene. The V and J ends lost 2 bases and 1 base respectively, with 6 bases between them. The CDR3 totals 14 residues. CDR1 is MDHEN and CDR2 is SYDVKM in the germline V gene. The CDR3 is CASSLANSYNEQFF. The CDR3 nucleotides are TGTGCCAGCAGTTTAGCTAATTCCTACAATGAGCAGTTCTTC.

This chain joins TRBV6-5 and TRBJ1-6, with 8 bases that match TRBD1. This CDR3 comprises 15 residues. Per germline, CDR1 MNHEY and CDR2 SVGAGI. V trimming: 7 bases; J trimming: 8 bases; junction bases outside the gene matches: 10. CDR3 protein: CASTPDGQGYSPLHF. In DNA, the CDR3 is TGTGCCAGCACCCCCGACGGACAGGGCTATTCACCCCTCCACTTT.

The genes are TRBV30 and TRBJ2-5, with 9 nucleotides matching TRBD2. Germline values: CDR1 GTSNPN, CDR2 SVGIG (reference sequence). The ends lost 1 base at V and 4 bases at J; junction bases unmatched: 19. This CDR3 is built from 19 residues. CDR3 nucleotide sequence: TGTGCCTGGAGTGCTCGCCTAGCGGGAATTAATGGTTATGGAGAGACCCAGTACTTC. It codes for CAWSARLAGINGYGETQYF.

The V gene is TRBV2, the J gene TRBJ2-7, with 13 bases lining up with TRBD2. J gave up 4 bases and V 8 bases, and 11 bases lay outside the gene matches. CDR1 and CDR2 from the germline V gene are SNHLY and FYNNEI. This CDR3 region has 16 residues. CDR3 in amino acids: CASAQDQGLAGYEQYF. For the CDR3, the DNA is TGTGCCAGCGCCCAAGACCAGGGACTAGCGGGATACGAGCAGTACTTC.

This clone is a singleton in its sample. The V call is TRBV5-6, the J call TRBJ1-3; D gene ambiguous. From germline, CDR1 is SGHDT and CDR2 YYEEEE. The CDR3 spans 16 residues. Trimming pared 0 bases from V and 4 bases from J, leaving 14 bases between. The CDR3 bases are TGTGCCAGCAGCTTGGAACTGATTTCTACCGGAAACACCATATATTTT. Protein: CASSLELISTGNTIYF.

The chain recombines TRBV4-2 with TRBJ1-2; 9 positions agree with TRBD1. The CDR3 length is 14 residues. Germline CDR1 and CDR2: LGHNA and YNFKEQ. The J segment lost 10 bases and the V segment lost 0 bases, leaving 6 bases of the junction unmatched. The CDR3 DNA sequence: TGTGCCAGCAGCCAAGATCTGAGACAGGGGGACTACACCTTC. It codes for CASSQDLRQGDYTF.

The table lists this clone with a count of one. The rearrangement links TRBV13 to TRBJ2-5, with 8 bases fitting TRBD2. This CDR3 has 15 amino acids. The V and J ends lost 4 bases and 6 bases, in that order; junction bases with no gene match: 10. In germline, CDR1 is PRHDT, CDR2 FYEKMQ (reference sequence). CDR3 bases: TGTGCCAGCAGCTCCCCGGGACTAGGTTCACAGACCCAGTACTTC. It translates to CASSSPGLGSQTQYF.

V gene TRBV2 combines with J gene TRBJ1-2, with TRBD1 as a possible D gene (5 bases). This CDR3 has 13 residues. Germline V gene lookup returns CDR1 SNHLY and CDR2 FYNNEI. Trimming removed 6 bases from V and 8 bases from J, with 16 bases in between. The CDR3 spells CASSLRAEKGYTF. The DNA of the CDR3 is TGTGCCAGCAGCCTCAGGGCGGAAAAAGGCTACACCTTC.

Details on this clone: Just one base apart from a much larger clone, this may be a read error. Other DNA sequences of this sample code for an identical CDR3. The V call is TRBV2, the J call TRBJ2-5; D remains unclear. This CDR3 has 11 residues. Germline V gene sequence: CDR1 SNHLY, CDR2 FYNNEI. V lost 8 bases to trimming and J lost 2 bases, with 6 bases between them. The CDR3 DNA follows: TGTGCCAGCTCCCCACAAGAGACCCAGTACTTC. Translating it yields CASSPQETQYF.

The chain has TRBV28 and TRBJ2-1; 10 nucleotides line up with TRBD1. The germline V gene encodes CDR1 MDHEN and CDR2 SYDVKM. V lost 5 bases, J lost 2 bases, and 6 bases stayed unmatched. CDR3 length equals 16 residues. The CDR3 protein is CASSIPTGGAYNEQFF. CDR3 coding DNA: TGTGCCAGCAGTATACCGACAGGGGGCGCCTACAATGAGCAGTTCTTC.

This clone turned up a few times. CDR3 DNA sequence: TGTGCCAGTAGTACCTGGAGTTCCTACGAGCAGTACTTC. Its protein product is CASSTWSSYEQYF. This chain links TRBV19 with TRBJ2-7; D gene uncertain. V was pared by 4 bases and J by 1 base, with 8 bases between. Per the germline V gene, CDR1 is LNHDA and CDR2 is SQIVND (reference sequence). The CDR3 has 13 residues.

V and J are TRBV27 and TRBJ1-5; D is uncertain. V shed 0 bases and J shed 4 bases, with 7 bases lying between them. This CDR3 is 14 amino acids long. Germline V gene sequence: CDR1 MNHEY, CDR2 SMNVEV (reference sequence). The CDR3 region has the DNA TGTGCCAGCAGTTTATCGTCTATGAATCAGCCCCAGCATTTT. This sequence encodes CASSLSSMNQPQHF.

Regarding this clone: This sample also contains other DNA sequences that code for the same CDR3. The CDR3 nucleotides read TGTGCCAGCAGCCCAACTAGCGGGGCCTACAATGAGCAGTTCTTC. This translates into CASSPTSGAYNEQFF. The chain combines TRBV7-9 with TRBJ2-1; 10 bases match TRBD2. From germline, CDR1 is SEHNR and CDR2 FQNEAQ (reference sequence). Unmatched junction bases numbered 3, after V lost 5 bases and J lost 2 bases. The CDR3 contains 15 residues.

This chain uses TRBV5-1 with TRBJ1-1; 9 bases line up with TRBD1. This CDR3 contains 15 residues. Germline trimming cut 0 bases from V and 5 bases from J; bases unmatched to any gene: 5. The germline CDR1 and CDR2 sequences are SGHRS and YFSETQ. CDR3 nucleotide sequence: TGCGCCAGCAGCTTGGTGACAGGGGGAAATACTGAAGCTTTCTTT. It translates to CASSLVTGGNTEAFF.

The chain recombines TRBV7-6 with TRBJ2-1, with 12 bases that match TRBD1. The CDR3 contains 17 residues. Germline lookup yields CDR1 SGHVS and CDR2 FNYEAQ. Trimming at V came to 4 bases and at J to 7 bases, leaving 11 bases not matched to a gene. The CDR3 loop reads CASSYYPGQGAGNEQFF. In DNA form, the CDR3 reads TGTGCCAGCAGCTATTACCCGGGACAGGGGGCGGGTAATGAGCAGTTCTTC.

The chain carries TRBV7-2 and TRBJ2-2; D gene ambiguous. CDR1 is SGHTA, CDR2 FQGNSA, per germline. There are 14 residues in the CDR3. V was trimmed by 2 bases and J by 5 bases, leaving 9 bases between them. DNA of the CDR3: TGTGCCAGCAGCTTAAGTGGGCAGACCGGGGAGCTGTTTTTT. Translated: CASSLSGQTGELFF.

The CDR3 region is CASSIAGQGVSRQPQHF. CDR3 DNA: TGTGCCAGTAGTATCGCTGGACAGGGAGTGTCACGGCAGCCCCAGCATTTT. This rearrangement joins TRBV19 to TRBJ1-5, with TRBD1 identical over 8 bases. Trimming took 3 bases from V and 7 from J; bases not matched to a gene: 14. The length of the CDR3 is 17 residues. Germline-derived CDR1 and CDR2 are LNHDA and SQIVND (reference sequence).

The rearrangement uses TRBV6-1 and TRBJ2-1; D unclear. Trimming stripped 2 bases from V and 7 bases from J, with 9 bases between. The V gene's germline CDR1 is MNHNS and CDR2 SASEGT. The CDR3 contains 13 residues. This chain's CDR3 is CASSEPARNEQFF. Written as DNA, the CDR3 is TGTGCCAGCAGTGAACCTGCTAGGAATGAGCAGTTCTTC.

This clone has just a few counts. The chain is built from TRBV2 and TRBJ1-5; 12 positions agree with TRBD1. This CDR3 spans 15 amino acids. The J segment lost 5 bases and the V segment lost 6 bases, leaving 5 bases of the junction unmatched. CDR1 SNHLY and CDR2 FYNNEI come from the germline V gene. CDR3 sequence (DNA): TGTGCCAGCAGCCCAGGGACAGGGGGCCATCAGCCCCAGCATTTT. Its translation: CASSPGTGGHQPQHF.

The chain has TRBV19 and TRBJ1-5, with 12 nucleotides matching TRBD1. The CDR3 has 18 amino acids. After removal of 5 bases from V and 6 bases from J, the junction contained 14 bases not matched to a gene. Germline V gives CDR1 LNHDA, CDR2 SQIVND (reference sequence). In nucleotides, the CDR3 is TGTGCCAGTAGTCCGGGACAGGGGGCCGGGGGTTTGAGTCAGCCCCAGCATTTT. Its protein product is CASSPGQGAGGLSQPQHF.